The T cell receptor beta chain described here comes from a study of blood T cells in healthy people across ages. Whole-study results and caveats: Using unsorted PBMCs precluded a conclusive naive versus antigen-experienced comparison.

Through a sample-barcoded 5' primer and a J-beta primer mix, a second PCR was run for about 6 to 11 cycles. TCRdb redid the calling of the 5' RACE reads with MiXCR, one entry per CDR3 protein. The table includes roughly 2 million distinct CDR3 sequences, approximately 50% detected once. V lost 6 bases to trimming and J lost 5 bases; unmatched junction nucleotides: 12. The CDR3 runs 16 residues. Germline CDR1 is SGHDN and CDR2 is FVKESK. As concerns this clonotype: Its antigen remains unidentified.

The sample taken for sequencing was blood. The sequence derives from a woman aged 40-49 years in good health. The chain joins TRBV14 to TRBJ1-4, with TRBD1 identical over 7 bases. CDR3 nucleotides: TGTGCCAGCAGGAAAGGGGGCAGGGACCGAAATGAAAAACTGTTTTTT. Translating it yields CASRKGGRDRNEKLFF.